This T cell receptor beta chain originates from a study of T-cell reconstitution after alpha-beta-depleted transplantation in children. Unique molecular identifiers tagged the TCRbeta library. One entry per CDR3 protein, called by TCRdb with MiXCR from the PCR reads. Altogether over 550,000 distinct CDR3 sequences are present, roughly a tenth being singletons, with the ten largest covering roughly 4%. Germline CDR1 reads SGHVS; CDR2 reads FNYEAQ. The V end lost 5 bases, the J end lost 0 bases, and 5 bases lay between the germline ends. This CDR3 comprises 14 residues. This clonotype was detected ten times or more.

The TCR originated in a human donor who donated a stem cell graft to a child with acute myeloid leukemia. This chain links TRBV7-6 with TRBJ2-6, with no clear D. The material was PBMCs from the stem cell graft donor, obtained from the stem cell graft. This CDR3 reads CASSASSGANVLTF. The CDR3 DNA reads TGTGCCAGCAGCGCAAGCTCTGGGGCCAACGTCCTGACTTTC.